This is a list of T cell receptor beta chains from one sample in a study of blood T cell repertoires in COVID-19. Some clones are missing from TCRdb's copy, which holds only in-frame ones; the method was immunoSEQ multiplex PCR. The sample yields 250,000 to 300,000 clones, 75% to 90% seen once. The sample comprised PBMCs or T cells enriched from blood (not recorded which). The receptors derive from a woman aged 45-60 years who had recovered from COVID-19. Each CDR3 is given with its conserved first and last residue. D genes are given only for firm matches. The size entry is marked missing in some rows and otherwise reads once, few, many or a size class.

clone size	V gene	J gene	D gene	CDR3 protein	CDR3 DNA
NA	TRBV7-2	TRBJ1-3	NA	CASSGKQGKAGNTIYF	TGTGCCAGCAGCGGAAAGCAGGGAAAAGCGGGAAACACCATATATTTT
NA	TRBV2	TRBJ2-2	NA	CASSVAEWGTGELFF	TGTGCCAGCAGCGTAGCGGAGTGGGGCACCGGGGAGCTGTTTTTT
once	TRBV19	TRBJ2-1	NA	CASLSYNEQFF	TGTGCCTCTCTATCTTACAATGAGCAGTTCTTC
NA	TRBV5-1	TRBJ1-2	NA	CASSFEREGANYGYTF	TGCGCCAGCAGCTTCGAAAGGGAGGGAGCTAACTATGGCTACACCTTC
NA	TRBV14	TRBJ1-2	TRBD1	CASSSFPGQGGGYTF	TGTGCCAGCAGCTCTTTCCCGGGACAGGGAGGAGGCTACACCTTC
NA	TRBV7-9	TRBJ1-1	TRBD1	CASSGTVTEAFF	TGTGCCAGCAGTGGGACAGTCACTGAAGCTTTCTTT
NA	TRBV18	TRBJ2-2	TRBD1	CASSLDRGNTGELFF	TGTGCCAGCTCCCTGGACAGGGGTAACACCGGGGAGCTGTTTTTT
NA	TRBV5-6	TRBJ2-1	TRBD2	CASSFAGLAGDEQFF	TGTGCCAGCAGCTTTGCTGGACTAGCCGGCGATGAGCAGTTCTTC
NA	TRBV6-2/TRBV6-3	TRBJ1-1	TRBD1	CASSYGQGATEAFF	TGTGCCAGCAGTTACGGACAGGGAGCCACTGAAGCTTTCTTT
NA	TRBV7-9	TRBJ1-5	TRBD1	CASSLVGQGINQPQHF	TGTGCCAGCAGCTTAGTCGGACAGGGGATCAATCAGCCCCAGCATTTT
NA	TRBV11-2	TRBJ1-2	TRBD1	CASSLLTGTGSFF	TGTGCCAGCAGCTTATTGACCGGGACAGGCTCCTTTTTC
NA	TRBV7-2	TRBJ2-5	NA	CASSLFRGVGETQYF	TGTGCCAGCAGCTTATTTCGTGGAGTAGGAGAGACCCAGTACTTC
once	TRBV25-1	TRBJ1-1	NA	CASSEGPYEAFF	TGTGCCAGCAGTGAAGGCCCGTACGAAGCTTTCTTT
NA	TRBV11-2	TRBJ1-4	NA	CASSSGQLATNEKLFF	TGTGCCAGCAGCTCCGGACAGCTAGCAACTAATGAAAAACTGTTTTTT
NA	TRBV6-5	TRBJ1-5	NA	CASSLGGEDQPQHF	TGTGCCAGCAGTTTAGGAGGTGAAGATCAGCCCCAGCATTTT
NA	TRBV18	TRBJ2-7	TRBD1	CASSPVGQGASEQYF	TGTGCCAGCTCACCAGTAGGACAGGGGGCCAGCGAGCAGTACTTC
once	TRBV7-8	TRBJ2-1	TRBD2	CASSLASGRSNEQFF	TGTGCCAGCAGCTTAGCATCCGGGAGGTCAAATGAGCAGTTCTTC
NA	TRBV27	TRBJ1-1	NA	CASSFLRAGSTEAFF	TGTGCCAGCAGTTTTCTCAGGGCGGGGAGCACTGAAGCTTTCTTT
NA	TRBV7-6	TRBJ2-1	NA	CASSFLRSFNEQFF	TGTGCCAGCAGCTTTCTTCGGTCATTCAATGAGCAGTTCTTC
NA	TRBV6-5	TRBJ1-1	NA	CASRQQGEAEAFF	TGTGCCAGCAGACAACAGGGAGAGGCTGAAGCTTTCTTT
NA	TRBV28	TRBJ2-1	TRBD2	CASSLSLGTSGSNEQFF	TGTGCCAGCAGTTTATCCCTAGGGACTAGCGGGAGTAATGAGCAGTTCTTC
NA	TRBV29-1	TRBJ2-7	NA	CSVIRGGDPYEQYF	TGCAGCGTAATAAGAGGGGGAGATCCCTACGAGCAGTACTTC
NA	TRBV6-1	TRBJ2-1	TRBD2	CASSERTTSGRAHEQFF	TGTGCCAGCAGTGAACGAACGACTAGCGGGAGGGCCCATGAGCAGTTCTTC
NA	TRBV4-1	TRBJ1-3	NA	CASRALPLTTGNTIYF	TGCGCCAGCCGAGCGCTCCCCCTCACGACTGGAAACACCATATATTTT
NA	TRBV14	TRBJ2-7	TRBD1	CASSQRDSYYEQYF	TGTGCCAGCAGCCAACGGGACAGTTACTACGAGCAGTACTTC
NA	TRBV7-9	TRBJ1-1	TRBD1	CASSFGQANTEAFF	TGTGCCAGCAGCTTCGGACAGGCGAACACTGAAGCTTTCTTT
NA	TRBV27	TRBJ2-2	TRBD2	CASFKGLAGVAGELFF	TGTGCCAGTTTCAAGGGACTAGCGGGAGTCGCTGGGGAGCTGTTTTTT
NA	TRBV18	TRBJ1-5	NA	CASSPQRGSNQPQHF	TGTGCCAGCTCACCACAAAGGGGTAGCAATCAGCCCCAGCATTTT
NA	TRBV19	TRBJ1-4	NA	CASSTPLMGDPLFF	TGTGCCAGTAGTACCCCCTTGATGGGAGATCCTCTGTTTTTT